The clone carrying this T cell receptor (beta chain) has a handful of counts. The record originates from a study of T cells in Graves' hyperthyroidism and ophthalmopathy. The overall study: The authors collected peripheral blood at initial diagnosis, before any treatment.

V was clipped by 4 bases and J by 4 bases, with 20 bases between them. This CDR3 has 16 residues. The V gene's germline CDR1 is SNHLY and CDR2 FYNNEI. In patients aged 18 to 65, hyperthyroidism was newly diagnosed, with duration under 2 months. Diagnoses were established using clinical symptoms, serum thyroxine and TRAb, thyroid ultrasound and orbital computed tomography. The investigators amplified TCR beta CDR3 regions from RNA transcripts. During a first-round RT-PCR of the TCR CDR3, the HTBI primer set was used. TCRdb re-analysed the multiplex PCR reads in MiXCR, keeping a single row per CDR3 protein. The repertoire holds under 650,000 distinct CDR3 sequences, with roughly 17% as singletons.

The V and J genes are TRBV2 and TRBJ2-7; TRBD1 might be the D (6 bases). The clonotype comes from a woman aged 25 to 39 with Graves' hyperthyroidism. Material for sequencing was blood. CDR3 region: CASSGRDRNGGYEQYF. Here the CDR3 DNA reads TGTGCCAGCAGTGGACGAGACAGGAATGGTGGATACGAGCAGTACTTC.